A selection of T cell receptor beta chains follows, all from one sample in a study of Ad26.COV2.S vaccination and SARS-CoV-2 variants. TCRdb's copy holds only in-frame clones and misses some; the assay was immunoSEQ multiplex PCR. The sample includes approximately 400,000 clones, roughly 85% of them seen just once. Sequences were derived from peripheral blood, sampled in a trial of Ad26.COV2.S vaccine versus placebo. The source of these receptors is a person aged 18 to 59 who received the Ad26.COV2.S COVID-19 vaccine or a placebo. The CDR3 runs from the conserved cysteine through the conserved F or W. A D gene is named only where the DNA matches it firmly. The size field is filled for only some rows; it gives once, few, many or a size class.

>TRBV7-2|-|TRBJ1-5|-
TGTGCCAGCAGCTCAACCGGGGGAAATCAGCCCCAGCATTTT
CASSSTGGNQPQHF
>TRBV7-9|many|TRBJ2-5|TRBD2
TGTGCCAGCAGCCCCCGGCGGGGGCAAGAGACCCAGTACTTC
CASSPRRGQETQYF
>TRBV5-1|-|TRBJ2-6|-
TGCGCCAGCAGCGTACAGGGAACCATCCCCTCTTCTGGGGCCAACGTCCTGACTTTC
CASSVQGTIPSSGANVLTF
>TRBV27|-|TRBJ1-2|-
TGTGCCAGCAGGGATCTACAGGGATCGTTTGGCTACACCTTC
CASRDLQGSFGYTF
>TRBV6-2/TRBV6-3|-|TRBJ1-2|-
TGTGCCAGCAGCTATACAGGGACGGCTAACTATGGCTACACCTTC
CASSYTGTANYGYTF
>TRBV5-6|-|TRBJ1-1|-
TGTGCCAGCAGCTTGGGGCTCACTGAAGCTTTCTTT
CASSLGLTEAFF
>TRBV11-2|-|TRBJ2-2|-
TGTGCCAGCAGCTTAGCCGCTACCGGGGAGCTGTTTTTT
CASSLAATGELFF
>TRBV4-1|many|TRBJ1-1|TRBD1
TGCGCCAGCAGCCAGACGTGGGGCAGGGGGCCAAAGGGTACTGAAGCTTTCTTT
CASSQTWGRGPKGTEAFF
>TRBV24-1|few|TRBJ2-2|-
TGTGCCACCAGAGGGCTCGGGGAGCTGTTTTTT
CATRGLGELFF
>TRBV5-4|-|TRBJ2-1|-
TGTGCCAGCAGCAAGGGGACGGCGCGAACAAGCTCCTACAATGAGCAGTTCTTC
CASSKGTARTSSYNEQFF
>TRBV21-1|-|TRBJ2-1|-
TGTGCCAGCAGCAAAGAAGGGACTTATGAGCAGTTCTTC
CASSKEGTYEQFF
>TRBV5-1|few|TRBJ1-2|-
TGCGCCAGCAGCCCCGATGGGCAGTCCTATGGCTACACCTTC
CASSPDGQSYGYTF
>TRBV7-2|-|TRBJ2-7|TRBD2
TGTGCCAGCAGCCGCCAGACTAGCGGATCCTACGAGCAGTACTTC
CASSRQTSGSYEQYF
>TRBV7-8|-|TRBJ1-2|TRBD1
TGTGCCAGCAGCTCCTCCGGGACAGGGATCTACACCTTC
CASSSSGTGIYTF
>TRBV6-5|-|TRBJ1-4|-
TGTGCCAGCAGCCGTAAAGATCGGGGGAGGGAAAAACTGTTTTTT
CASSRKDRGREKLFF
>TRBV9|once|TRBJ2-1|-
TGTGCCAGCAGCGTAACCGGGAGCAACAATGAGCAGTTCTTC
CASSVTGSNNEQFF
>TRBV19|-|TRBJ2-3|-
TGTGCCAGTAGTAGAAGGGACCCTAGCACAGATACGCAGTATTTT
CASSRRDPSTDTQYF
>TRBV28|-|TRBJ2-7|TRBD1
TGTGCCAGCGGATTGAACCCTCCGACAGGGTTAGGCGAGCAGTACTTC
CASGLNPPTGLGEQYF
>TRBV19|few|TRBJ1-4|-
TGTGCCAGTAGTAAGGTAGGAGGGAATGAAAAACTGTTTTTT
CASSKVGGNEKLFF
>TRBV13|-|TRBJ2-5|TRBD2
TGTGCCAGCAGCCACGGACTAGCGGGAACGGGGGATTTGGAGACCCAGTACTTC
CASSHGLAGTGDLETQYF
>TRBV21-1|few|TRBJ1-5|-
TGTGCCAGCTGGGGGCTACATGCGGGTCAGCCCCAGCATTTT
CASWGLHAGQPQHF
>TRBV7-2|few|TRBJ1-3|TRBD1
TGTGCCAGCAGCTTGCACAGGGGACCTGGAAACACCATATATTTT
CASSLHRGPGNTIYF
>TRBV28|-|TRBJ2-1|TRBD1
TGTGCCAGCAGTTTTAGCCAGACAGGGGGCGCTCACAATGAGCAGTTCTTC
CASSFSQTGGAHNEQFF
>TRBV5-4|-|TRBJ1-1|TRBD1
TGTGTCAGCAGCCGGGACAGTAACACTGAAGCTTTCTTT
CVSSRDSNTEAFF
>TRBV28|-|TRBJ2-3|-
TGTGCCAGCAGCTCTCTACCACAGGGAACAGATACGCAGTATTTT
CASSSLPQGTDTQYF
>TRBV10-3|-|TRBJ1-2|-
TGTGCCATCAGCGAGGGCCCTCCTGGAAGTGGCTACACCTTC
CAISEGPPGSGYTF
>TRBV29-1|-|TRBJ2-7|TRBD2
TGCAGCGTACACCTAGCGGGGGCCCGTAACTCCTACGAGCAGTACTTC
CSVHLAGARNSYEQYF
>TRBV18|-|TRBJ2-7|-
TGTGCCAGCTCACCCGGACGGACTTCAAGCTCCTACGAGCAGTACTTC
CASSPGRTSSSYEQYF
>TRBV9|-|TRBJ1-1|-
TGTGCCAGCAGCACCGGGACAACGAACACTGAAGCTTTCTTT
CASSTGTTNTEAFF
>TRBV7-6|-|TRBJ1-2|TRBD1
TGTGCCAGCAGCAATCCGGGACAGGGGCCACGGAGGGATGGCTACACCTTC
CASSNPGQGPRRDGYTF
>TRBV12-3/TRBV12-4|-|TRBJ2-7|TRBD1
TGTGCCAGCAGGGGACAGGGCCCCTACGAGCAGTACTTC
CASRGQGPYEQYF
>TRBV19|-|TRBJ1-6|-
TGTGCCAGTAGAAACGACAGAGGTCTTGGGCCCCTCCACTTT
CASRNDRGLGPLHF
>TRBV5-6|-|TRBJ2-2|-
TGTGCCAGCAGCTTGGACAGCCCGGAGCTGTTTTTT
CASSLDSPELFF
>TRBV18|-|TRBJ2-5|-
TGTGCCAGCTCACCAAGGGGCAGGGTCCAAGAGACCCAGTACTTC
CASSPRGRVQETQYF
>TRBV7-8|-|TRBJ2-3|TRBD2
TGTGCCAGCAGCTCAATACTAGCGGGAGGCCCCCCAGATACGCAGTATTTT
CASSSILAGGPPDTQYF
>TRBV5-1|-|TRBJ2-1|TRBD2
TGCGCCAGCAGCGCTACTAGCGGTTACAATGAGCAGTTCTTC
CASSATSGYNEQFF
>TRBV7-2|-|TRBJ1-3|-
TGTGCCAGCAGCCCCGGACTCATCTCTGGAAACACCATATATTTT
CASSPGLISGNTIYF
>TRBV4-1|-|TRBJ1-1|TRBD1
TGCGCCAGCAGCTGGCAGGGGGGGAGCGACACTGAAGCTTTCTTT
CASSWQGGSDTEAFF
>TRBV7-9|-|TRBJ1-5|-
TGTGCCAGCAGCTTCCATGGGGGCACAGCCTTGGGGAGCAATCAGCCCCAGCATTTT
CASSFHGGTALGSNQPQHF
>TRBV29-1|-|TRBJ2-5|-
TGCAGCGTTGGCCCAGTTTTACAAGAGACCCAGTACTTC
CSVGPVLQETQYF
>TRBV3-1/TRBV3-2|-|TRBJ2-5|TRBD1
TGTGCCAGCAGCCAACAAACCGGGACAGGGGGCAGCGGAGAGACCCAGTACTTC
CASSQQTGTGGSGETQYF
>TRBV6-6|-|TRBJ2-7|TRBD2
TGTGCCAGCAGTCCCCTGGGACTAGCGGGGAGCTCCTACGAGCAGTACTTC
CASSPLGLAGSSYEQYF
>TRBV5-1|-|TRBJ1-2|-
TGCGCCAGCAGCTTCAATGAAGGCTATGGCTACACCTTC
CASSFNEGYGYTF
>TRBV7-6|-|TRBJ1-1|-
TGTGCCAGCAGCTTAGTGGCAGGAACGGACACTGAAGCTTTCTTT
CASSLVAGTDTEAFF
>TRBV19|-|TRBJ1-3|-
TGTGCCAGCAAAAAAGGCCCAGGGGAACACTTCTCTGGAAACACCATATATTTT
CASKKGPGEHFSGNTIYF
>TRBV7-6|-|TRBJ2-7|-
TGTGCCAGCAGCTTAGGTCTCGGCAACTCCTACGAGCAGTACTTC
CASSLGLGNSYEQYF
>TRBV7-9|-|TRBJ2-1|TRBD1
TGTGCCAGCAGCCCCGGACAGGGGGTTCGGTTCTTC
CASSPGQGVRFF
>TRBV27|-|TRBJ1-1|-
TGTGCCAGCAGTTTTAAGGGGGTGAACACTGAAGCTTTCTTT
CASSFKGVNTEAFF
>TRBV27|-|TRBJ2-1|-
TGTGCCAGCAGTTTGCAGGGTCTATACAATGAGCAGTTCTTC
CASSLQGLYNEQFF